This T cell receptor (beta chain) emerged from a study of OX40 agonist ivuxolimab in advanced cancers. Notes on the study in general: In the 0.1-3.0 mg/kg groups, partial responders showed among the lowest expansion. Both blood CD4+ and CD8+ T cells showed clonal growth by week 6 at 0.1 to 3.0 mg/kg.

Autoimmune disease history or systemic immunosuppression led to patient exclusion. TCRdb's copy holds only in-frame clones and misses some; the assay was immunoSEQ multiplex PCR. The data contain about 64,000 clones, 87% of them singletons. Concerning this clone: Its target is not known.

The specimen comprised CD4+ or CD8+ T cells sorted from blood, sampled in a trial of the OX40 agonist ivuxolimab. This TCR derives from an adult with an advanced solid tumor such as melanoma, head and neck, liver or kidney cancer.

The CDR3 here is CASSLELGTGYHNEQFF. The CDR3 nucleotides read TGTGCCAGCAGCTTAGAATTGGGGACCGGGTACCACAATGAGCAGTTCTTC. The V and J genes are TRBV11-3 and TRBJ2-1; D is tentatively TRBD1 or TRBD2 (5 bases each). Between the trimmed V and J ends, which lost 0 bases and 5 bases, there was a span of 17 bases. This CDR3 contains 17 residues. Germline V CDR1 and CDR2: SGHNT, YENEEA.